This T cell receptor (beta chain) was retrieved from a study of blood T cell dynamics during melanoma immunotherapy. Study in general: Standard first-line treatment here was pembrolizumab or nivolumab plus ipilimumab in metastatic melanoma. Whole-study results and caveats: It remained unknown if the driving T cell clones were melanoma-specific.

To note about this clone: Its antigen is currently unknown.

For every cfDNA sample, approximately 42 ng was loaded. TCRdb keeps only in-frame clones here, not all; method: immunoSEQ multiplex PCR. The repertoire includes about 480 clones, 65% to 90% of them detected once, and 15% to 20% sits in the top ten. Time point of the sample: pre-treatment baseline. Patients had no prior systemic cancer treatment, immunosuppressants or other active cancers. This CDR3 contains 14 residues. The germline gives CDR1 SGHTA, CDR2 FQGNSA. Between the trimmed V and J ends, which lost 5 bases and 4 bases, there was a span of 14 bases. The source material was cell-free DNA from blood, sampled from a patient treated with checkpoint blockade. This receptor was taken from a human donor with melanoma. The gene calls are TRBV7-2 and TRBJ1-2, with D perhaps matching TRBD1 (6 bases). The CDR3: CASSPRGTGYGYTF. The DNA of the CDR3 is TGTGCCAGCAGCCCGAGGGGGACCGGCTATGGCTACACCTTC. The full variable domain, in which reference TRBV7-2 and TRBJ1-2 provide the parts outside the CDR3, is GAGVSQSPSNKVTEKGKDVELRCDPISGHTALYWYRQSLGQGLEFLIYFQGNSAPDKSGLPSDRFSAERTGGSVSTLTIQRTQQEDSAVYLCASSPRGTGYGYTFGSGTRLTVV.